Presented here are 29 T cell receptor beta chains from one specimen sequenced in a study of blood T cell repertoires in COVID-19. Assay used: immunoSEQ multiplex PCR; TCRdb lists only in-frame clones, some missing. Here the sample spans about 70,000 clones, roughly 80% being singletons. Specimen: peripheral blood. Receptors originate from a man younger than 45 with COVID-19, enrolled during active disease.

The rearrangement joins TRBV18 to TRBJ1-2, with 8 nucleotides matching TRBD1. There are 14 residues in the CDR3. Germline CDR1 is KGHSH and CDR2 is LQKENI. V lost 3 bases to trimming and J lost 6 bases; unmatched junction nucleotides: 6. CDR3 bases: TGTGCCAGCTCACCGCCCGGGACAGGCGATGGCTACACCTTC. This gives the protein CASSPPGTGDGYTF.

This rearrangement joins TRBV12-3 or TRBV12-4 to TRBJ1-5; possibly TRBD1 for D (5 bases). Trimming stripped 6 bases from V and 6 bases from J, with 12 bases between. This CDR3 region has 13 residues. The CDR3 here is CASRLTTVQPQHF. DNA of the CDR3: TGTGCCAGCAGACTGACGACAGTTCAGCCCCAGCATTTT.

The CDR3 sequence: CAISEGIANSGANVLTF. DNA of the CDR3: TGTGCCATCAGTGAGGGTATAGCAAACTCTGGGGCCAACGTCCTGACTTTC. The rearrangement links TRBV10-3 to TRBJ2-6; D uncertain. The germline V gene encodes CDR1 ENHRY and CDR2 SYGVKD. V was trimmed by 2 bases and J by 0 bases, leaving 11 bases between them. This CDR3 region has 17 residues.

This clone was counted between two and nine times. The chain couples TRBV6-5 to TRBJ1-4; possibly TRBD1 for D (6 bases). Looked up from germline, CDR1 is MNHEY and CDR2 is SVGAGI. CDR3 length equals 13 residues. The germline V and J ends were trimmed by 6 bases and 7 bases, with 12 bases remaining between them. The CDR3 sequence: CASRNQQGEKLFF. CDR3 DNA sequence: TGTGCCAGCAGAAATCAACAGGGTGAAAAACTGTTTTTT.

The gene calls are TRBV10-2 and TRBJ2-3; maybe TRBD2 (5 bases). Between the trimmed V and J ends, which lost 2 bases and 3 bases, there was a span of 9 bases. The germline CDR1 and CDR2 sequences are WSHSY and SAAADI. The CDR3 extends over 14 amino acids. The CDR3 protein is CASSERLATDTQYF. The CDR3 region has the DNA TGCGCCAGCAGTGAGAGGTTAGCGACAGATACGCAGTATTTT.

The rearrangement uses TRBV19 and TRBJ2-2; the D gene is possibly TRBD1 (6 bases). Trimming removed 6 bases at V and 0 bases at J, with 17 bases between. From germline, CDR1 is LNHDA and CDR2 SQIVND (reference sequence). The CDR3 length is 17 residues. The CDR3 nucleotides are TGTGCCAGTAGGGACCCAACAGGGAAAACGAACACCGGGGAGCTGTTTTTT. Translating it yields CASRDPTGKTNTGELFF. Using reference TRBV19 and TRBJ2-2 for the parts outside the CDR3, the full variable domain is DGGITQSPKYLFRKEGQNVTLSCEQNLNHDAMYWYRQDPGQGLRLIYYSQIVNDFQKGDIAEGYSVSREKKESFPLTVTSAQKNPTAFYLCASRDPTGKTNTGELFFGEGSRLTVL.

Only a few counts were recorded for this clone. This chain uses TRBV2 with TRBJ2-5, with 7 positions matching TRBD2. This CDR3 region has 13 residues. Germline V lookup: CDR1 SNHLY, CDR2 FYNNEI. Germline trimming cut 6 bases from V and 5 bases from J; bases unmatched to any gene: 6. CDR3 nucleotide sequence: TGTGCCAGCAGCTCGACTAGCCGGGAGACCCAGTACTTC. Translation: CASSSTSRETQYF.

The CDR3 DNA follows: TGTGCCAGCAGTTACGGACAGGGTTCCCTCGATGAGCAGTTCTTC. Translation gives CASSYGQGSLDEQFF. The rearrangement links TRBV25-1 to TRBJ2-1; 8 nucleotides match TRBD1. The V gene's germline CDR1 is MGHDK and CDR2 SYGVNS. The CDR3 consists of 15 residues. Trimming took 5 bases from V and 8 from J; bases not matched to a gene: 11. Supplemented by reference TRBV25-1 and TRBJ2-1, the full variable domain reads EADIYQTPRYLVIGTGKKITLECSQTMGHDKMYWYQQDPGMELHLIHYSYGVNSTEKGDLSSESTVSRIRTEHFPLTLESARPSHTSQYLCASSYGQGSLDEQFFGPGTRLTVL.

The chain has TRBV27 and TRBJ1-1; D remains ambiguous. CDR3 size: 13 residues. The V and J ends lost 1 base and 3 bases respectively, with 6 bases between them. The germline CDR1 and CDR2 sequences are MNHEY and SMNVEV (reference sequence). In DNA form, the CDR3 reads TGTGCCAGCAGTTTATTGGGCCACACTGAAGCTTTCTTT. Protein sequence: CASSLLGHTEAFF.

This chain links TRBV14 with TRBJ2-7; 7 nucleotides line up with TRBD1. The CDR3 sequence is 12 residues long. After removal of 4 bases from V and 6 bases from J, the junction contained 3 bases not matched to a gene. The germline V gene encodes CDR1 SGHDN and CDR2 FVKESK. The DNA of the CDR3 is TGTGCCAGCAGCCCAGGGACAGTCGAGCAGTACTTC. Amino acid sequence: CASSPGTVEQYF.

This chain connects TRBV28 to TRBJ1-4; D is perhaps TRBD1 (6 bases). Between the trimmed V and J ends, which lost 2 bases and 6 bases, there was a span of 10 bases. Germline CDR1 and CDR2: MDHEN and SYDVKM. The CDR3 contains 14 residues. The CDR3 here is CASSLRGGDEKLFF. DNA of the CDR3: TGTGCCAGCAGTTTAAGAGGGGGAGATGAAAAACTGTTTTTT.

The gene calls are TRBV28 and TRBJ1-4; maybe TRBD1 (5 bases). Germline CDR1 reads MDHEN; CDR2 reads SYDVKM. The CDR3 extends over 15 amino acids. V was trimmed by 8 bases and J by 5 bases, leaving 18 bases between them. As DNA, the CDR3 is TGTGCCAGCGGGGACTTGGGGATGGGAAATGAAAAACTGTTTTTT. This sequence encodes CASGDLGMGNEKLFF.

J is TRBJ1-1 and V is TRBV29-1; D is perhaps TRBD1 (5 bases). Germline V gene lookup returns CDR1 SQVTM and CDR2 ANQGSEA. CDR3 size: 13 residues. V lost 4 bases and J lost 5, with 14 bases in between. The CDR3 is CSVVPGKGTEAFF. The CDR3 nucleotides are TGCAGCGTTGTCCCAGGGAAGGGGACTGAAGCTTTCTTT.

The chain uses TRBV2 and TRBJ2-1; TRBD2 matches at 10 bases. CDR1 is SNHLY and CDR2 is FYNNEI in the germline V gene. Unmatched junction bases numbered 2, after V lost 5 bases and J lost 4 bases. The CDR3 runs to 14 residues. The CDR3 nucleotides read TGTGCCAGCAGTAAACTAGCGGGGTACAATGAGCAGTTCTTC. It codes for CASSKLAGYNEQFF.

This chain connects TRBV28 to TRBJ2-7; perhaps TRBD1 as D (6 bases). Trimming pared 5 bases from V and 1 base from J, leaving 12 bases between. Germline lookup yields CDR1 MDHEN and CDR2 SYDVKM. The CDR3 spans 14 residues. CDR3 nucleotides: TGTGCCAGCAGTACACAGGGTGGGTCCTACGAGCAGTACTTC. Amino acids: CASSTQGGSYEQYF.

The chain has TRBV28 and TRBJ1-2; 7 positions match TRBD1. Germline lookup yields CDR1 MDHEN and CDR2 SYDVKM. V shed 8 bases, J shed 4 bases, and the junction held 7 bases outside the gene matches. The length of the CDR3 is 13 residues. CDR3 region: CASGRQGLYGYTF. DNA for the CDR3: TGTGCCAGCGGCCGACAGGGCCTCTATGGCTACACCTTC.

V and J are TRBV18 and TRBJ2-2; D remains ambiguous. The V end lost 3 bases, the J end lost 6 bases, and 5 bases lay between the germline ends. Germline CDR1 reads KGHSH; CDR2 reads LQKENI. The CDR3 runs to 12 residues. DNA for the CDR3: TGTGCCAGCTCACCTGGAGCCGGGGAGCTGTTTTTT. Translating it yields CASSPGAGELFF.

V is TRBV2 and J is TRBJ1-1; D call uncertain. The germline V gene has CDR1 SNHLY and CDR2 FYNNEI. Deletions cut 9 bases from V and 1 base from J, with 6 bases between. This CDR3 spans 11 amino acids. The CDR3 reads CASNWNTEAFF. CDR3 nucleotide sequence: TGTGCCAGTAACTGGAACACTGAAGCTTTCTTT. The full variable domain, with the rest looked up from reference TRBV2 and TRBJ1-1, is EPEVTQTPSHQVTQMGQEVILRCVPISNHLYFYWYRQILGQKVEFLVSFYNNEISEKSEIFDDQFSVERPDGSNFTLKIRSTKLEDSAMYFCASNWNTEAFFGQGTRLTVV.

The rearrangement links TRBV5-5 to TRBJ1-1; possibly TRBD1 for D (5 bases). CDR1 is SGHKS, CDR2 YYEKEE, per germline (reference sequence). V shed 3 bases and J shed 1 base, with 13 bases lying between them. This CDR3 contains 15 residues. DNA for the CDR3: TGTGCCAGCAGCTGGGCGGGGCAGCCGAACACTGAAGCTTTCTTT. Protein sequence: CASSWAGQPNTEAFF.

The chain recombines TRBV9 with TRBJ1-1, with D hard to call. Trimming pared 0 bases from V and 8 bases from J, leaving 17 bases between. The CDR3 runs to 15 residues. CDR1 is SGDLS and CDR2 is YYNGEE in the germline V gene. The CDR3 is CASSVDREGLGEAFF. DNA of the CDR3: TGTGCCAGCAGCGTAGATAGGGAGGGCCTCGGGGAAGCTTTCTTT. Supplemented by reference TRBV9 and TRBJ1-1, the full variable domain reads DSGVTQTPKHLITATGQRVTLRCSPRSGDLSVYWYQQSLDQGLQFLIQYYNGEERAKGNILERFSAQQFPDLHSELNLSSLELGDSALYFCASSVDREGLGEAFFGQGTRLTVV.

The chain employs TRBV11-2 and TRBJ1-3; a possible D gene is TRBD1 (5 bases). The ends were cut back, 1 base at V and 7 bases at J, with 11 bases in the middle. Germline CDR1 SGHAT, CDR2 FQNNGV. This CDR3 is 14 amino acids long. The CDR3 nucleotides are TGTGCCAGCAGCTTAGTAGGGGCCGGGAACACCATATATTTT. Amino acid sequence: CASSLVGAGNTIYF.

Judged by abundance, this clone is medium-sized. The J gene is TRBJ1-1, the V gene TRBV18, with D perhaps TRBD1 (6 bases). The germline gives CDR1 KGHSH, CDR2 LQKENI. CDR3 length: 16 amino acids. V was trimmed by 3 bases and J by 0 bases, leaving 14 bases between them. CDR3 region: CASSPVGGGMNTEAFF. CDR3 in DNA: TGTGCCAGCTCACCGGTGGGAGGGGGGATGAACACTGAAGCTTTCTTT. Supplemented by reference TRBV18 and TRBJ1-1, the full variable domain reads NAGVMQNPRHLVRRRGQEARLRCSPMKGHSHVYWYRQLPEEGLKFMVYLQKENIIDESGMPKERFSAEFPKEGPSILRIQQVVRGDSAAYFCASSPVGGGMNTEAFFGQGTRLTVV.

The J gene is TRBJ2-1, the V gene TRBV7-2; no firm D call. The CDR3 runs to 14 residues. Trimming took off 7 bases at V and 5 bases at J, with 15 bases between the two ends. The germline V gene has CDR1 SGHTA and CDR2 FQGNSA. This chain's CDR3 is CASTGSWADNEQFF. DNA for the CDR3: TGTGCCAGCACCGGCTCGTGGGCAGACAATGAGCAGTTCTTC.

The V gene is TRBV6-5, the J gene TRBJ1-1, with 10 bases fitting TRBD1. This CDR3 comprises 15 residues. The V and J ends lost 6 bases and 2 bases, in that order; junction bases with no gene match: 6. The germline V gene has CDR1 MNHEY and CDR2 SVGAGI. The CDR3 loop reads CASRRQGAANTEAFF. The CDR3 bases are TGTGCCAGCAGGAGACAGGGGGCTGCCAACACTGAAGCTTTCTTT.

The J gene is TRBJ2-7, the V gene TRBV11-2; D not resolved. V gave up 7 bases and J gave up 5 bases, with 9 bases separating them. The CDR3 loop spans 11 amino acids. Germline assignment: CDR1 SGHAT and CDR2 FQNNGV. The CDR3 spells CASTRGNEQYF. CDR3 nucleotides: TGTGCCAGCACCCGAGGAAACGAGCAGTACTTC.

The chain links TRBV10-2 to TRBJ1-1; 7 bases agree with TRBD1. The junction had 2 bases not matched to a gene; V was cut back by 2 bases and J by 2 bases. This CDR3 spans 14 amino acids. Per the germline V gene, CDR1 is WSHSY and CDR2 is SAAADI. CDR3 amino acids: CASSERQGNTEAFF. The CDR3 coding sequence is TGCGCCAGCAGTGAGCGACAGGGCAACACTGAAGCTTTCTTT.

The chain couples TRBV12-5 to TRBJ2-2, with TRBD2 identical over 14 bases. The J segment lost 4 bases and the V segment lost 1 base, leaving 2 bases of the junction unmatched. The germline gives CDR1 LGHNT, CDR2 FRNRAP. The length of the CDR3 is 17 residues. The CDR3 loop reads CASGLEGLAGVTGELFF. The CDR3 region has the DNA TGTGCTAGTGGTTTGGAGGGACTAGCGGGAGTCACCGGGGAGCTGTTTTTT.

The rearrangement links TRBV19 to TRBJ2-7; a weak D match, TRBD1 (6 bases). V was pared by 3 bases and J by 2 bases, with 11 bases between. This CDR3 region has 14 residues. CDR1 and CDR2 (germline): LNHDA, SQIVND (reference sequence). CDR3: CASSMRQGTYEQYF. The CDR3 DNA sequence: TGTGCCAGTAGTATGAGGCAGGGGACCTACGAGCAGTACTTC.

There are a few counts of this clone. J is TRBJ1-3 and V is TRBV6-5; TRBD1 is a possible D gene (6 bases). Trimming removed 5 bases at V and 2 bases at J, with 13 bases between. CDR1 and CDR2 (germline): MNHEY, SVGAGI. The CDR3 consists of 15 residues. Written as DNA, the CDR3 is TGTGCCAGCAGTACAGGGTTTTCGGCTGGAAACACCATATATTTT. It is translated as CASSTGFSAGNTIYF.